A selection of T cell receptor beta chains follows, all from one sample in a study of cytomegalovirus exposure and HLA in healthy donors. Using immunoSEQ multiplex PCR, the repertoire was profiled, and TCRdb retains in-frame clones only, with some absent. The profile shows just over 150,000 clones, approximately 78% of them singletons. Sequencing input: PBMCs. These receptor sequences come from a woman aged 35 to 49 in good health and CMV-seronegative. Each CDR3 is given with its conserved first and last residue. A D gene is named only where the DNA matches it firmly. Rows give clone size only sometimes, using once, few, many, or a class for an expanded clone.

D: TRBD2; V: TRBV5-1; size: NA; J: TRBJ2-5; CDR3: CASSLAPGGEETQYF; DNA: TGCGCCAGCAGCTTGGCCCCGGGAGGAGAAGAGACCCAGTACTTC
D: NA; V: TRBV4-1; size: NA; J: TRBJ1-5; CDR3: CASSQVLSQPQHF; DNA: TGCGCCAGCAGCCAAGTACTATCGCAGCCCCAGCATTTT
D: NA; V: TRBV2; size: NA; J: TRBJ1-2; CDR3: CASSPQGLDGYTF; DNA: TGTGCCAGCAGCCCACAGGGATTAGATGGCTACACCTTC
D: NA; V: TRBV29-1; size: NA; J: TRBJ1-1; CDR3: CSVARQLRTEAFF; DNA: TGCAGCGTCGCCCGACAGCTACGGACTGAAGCTTTCTTT
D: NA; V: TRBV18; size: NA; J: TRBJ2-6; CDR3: CASSPMAGSGANVLTF; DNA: TGTGCCAGCTCACCAATGGCAGGGTCTGGGGCCAACGTCCTGACTTTC
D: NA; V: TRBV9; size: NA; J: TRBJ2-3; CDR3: CASSVARQIVTDTQYF; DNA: TGTGCCAGCAGCGTAGCTCGCCAGATCGTGACAGATACGCAGTATTTT
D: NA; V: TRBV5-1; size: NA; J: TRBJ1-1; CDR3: CASSLEGAGTEAFF; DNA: TGCGCCAGCAGCTTGGAAGGAGCGGGCACTGAAGCTTTCTTT
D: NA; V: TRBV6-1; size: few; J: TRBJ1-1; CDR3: CASSAGNWGEAFF; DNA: TGTGCCAGCAGTGCCGGGAATTGGGGTGAAGCTTTCTTT
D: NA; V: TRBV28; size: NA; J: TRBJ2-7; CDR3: CASSLLGGRAYEQYF; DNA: TGTGCCAGCAGTTTATTGGGGGGACGAGCCTACGAGCAGTACTTC
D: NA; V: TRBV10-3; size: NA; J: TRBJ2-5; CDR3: CAISDPRGSGETQYF; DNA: TGTGCCATCAGTGACCCCAGGGGCTCTGGGGAGACCCAGTACTTC
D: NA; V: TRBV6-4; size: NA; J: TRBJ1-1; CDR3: CASSRGSEAFF; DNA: TGTGCCAGCAGTCGGGGGAGTGAAGCTTTCTTT
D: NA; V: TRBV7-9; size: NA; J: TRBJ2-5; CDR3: CASSPGTAGAKEETQYF; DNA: TGTGCCAGCAGCCCAGGGACAGCGGGGGCCAAGGAAGAGACCCAGTACTTC
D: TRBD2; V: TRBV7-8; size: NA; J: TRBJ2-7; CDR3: CASSLQERGISHEQYF; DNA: TGTGCCAGCAGCTTACAAGAGCGGGGAATCTCCCACGAGCAGTACTTC
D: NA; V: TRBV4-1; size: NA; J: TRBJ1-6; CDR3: CASSQMTDSPLHF; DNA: TGCGCCAGCAGCCAAATGACAGATTCACCCCTCCACTTT
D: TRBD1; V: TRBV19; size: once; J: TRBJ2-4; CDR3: CARVTGNGAKNIQYF; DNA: TGTGCCAGGGTGACAGGGAATGGCGCCAAAAACATTCAGTACTTC
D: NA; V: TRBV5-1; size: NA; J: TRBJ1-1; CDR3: CASSLATGRNTEAFF; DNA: TGCGCCAGCAGCTTGGCCACAGGGAGGAACACTGAAGCTTTCTTT
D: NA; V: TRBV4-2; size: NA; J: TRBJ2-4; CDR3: CASSQDLGRGNIQYF; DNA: TGTGCCAGCAGCCAAGATCTGGGCAGGGGAAACATTCAGTACTTC
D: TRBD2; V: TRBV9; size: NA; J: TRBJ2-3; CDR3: CASSVLAGGDTQYF; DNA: TGTGCCAGCAGCGTATTGGCGGGGGGTGATACGCAGTATTTT
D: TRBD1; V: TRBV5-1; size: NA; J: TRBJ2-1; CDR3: CASSSPGTGASDEQFF; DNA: TGCGCCAGCAGCTCACCTGGGACAGGGGCTAGCGATGAGCAGTTCTTC
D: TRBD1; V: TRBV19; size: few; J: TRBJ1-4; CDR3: CASSQSQGATEKLFF; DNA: TGTGCCAGTAGCCAATCCCAGGGGGCGACGGAAAAACTGTTTTTT
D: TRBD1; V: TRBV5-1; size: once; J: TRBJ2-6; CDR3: CASRDSSGANVLTF; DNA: TGCGCCAGCCGGGACAGCTCTGGGGCCAACGTCCTGACTTTC
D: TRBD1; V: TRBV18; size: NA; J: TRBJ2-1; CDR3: CASSLLIGTGADEQFF; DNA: TGTGCCAGCTCACTCCTCATCGGGACAGGGGCGGATGAGCAGTTCTTC
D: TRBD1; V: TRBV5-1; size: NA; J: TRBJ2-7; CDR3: CANSLPGTGYYEQYF; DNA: TGCGCCAACAGCTTACCCGGGACAGGGTACTACGAGCAGTACTTC
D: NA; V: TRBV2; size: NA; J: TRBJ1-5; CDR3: CASSRSRGNQPQHF; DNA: TGTGCCAGCAGTAGGAGTCGGGGGAATCAGCCCCAGCATTTT
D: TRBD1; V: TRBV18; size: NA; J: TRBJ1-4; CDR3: CASSPILQGANEKLFF; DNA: TGTGCCAGCTCACCTATCCTACAGGGGGCTAATGAAAAACTGTTTTTT
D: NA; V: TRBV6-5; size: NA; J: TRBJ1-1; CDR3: CASSYYSLNTEAFF; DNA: TGTGCCAGCAGTTACTACAGTTTGAACACTGAAGCTTTCTTT
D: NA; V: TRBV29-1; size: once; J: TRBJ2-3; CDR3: CSVDRRATDTQYF; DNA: TGCAGCGTTGATCGCAGGGCCACAGATACGCAGTATTTT
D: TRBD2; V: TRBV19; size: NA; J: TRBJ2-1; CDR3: CASSIIAGGRDEQFF; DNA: TGTGCCAGTAGTATAATAGCGGGGGGGCGGGATGAGCAGTTCTTC
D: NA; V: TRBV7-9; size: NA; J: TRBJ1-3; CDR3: CASSPRQEPGNTIYF; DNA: TGTGCCAGCAGCCCTCGACAGGAACCTGGAAACACCATATATTTT
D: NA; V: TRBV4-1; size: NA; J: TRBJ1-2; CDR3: CASSQDPGGDYGYTF; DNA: TGCGCCAGCAGCCAAGACCCGGGCGGGGATTATGGCTACACCTTC
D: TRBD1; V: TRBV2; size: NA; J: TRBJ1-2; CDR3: CATRQGSTNYGYTF; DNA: TGTGCCACCAGACAGGGGTCAACGAACTATGGCTACACCTTC
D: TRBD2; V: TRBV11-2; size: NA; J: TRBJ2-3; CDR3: CASSHGLAGSRTDTQYF; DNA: TGTGCCAGCAGCCACGGACTAGCGGGGAGCCGCACAGATACGCAGTATTTT
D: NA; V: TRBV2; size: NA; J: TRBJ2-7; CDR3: CASSRQVSYEQYF; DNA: TGTGCCAGCAGCCGACAGGTCTCCTACGAGCAGTACTTC
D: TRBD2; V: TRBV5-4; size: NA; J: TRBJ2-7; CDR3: CASSGRASGGYEQYF; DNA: TGTGCCAGCAGCGGTAGGGCTAGCGGGGGTTACGAGCAGTACTTC
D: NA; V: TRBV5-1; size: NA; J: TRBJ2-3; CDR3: CASSLGGRTDTQYF; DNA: TGCGCCAGCAGCTTAGGAGGGAGAACAGATACGCAGTATTTT
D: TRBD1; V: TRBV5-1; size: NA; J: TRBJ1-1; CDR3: CASSAWDRGRTEAFF; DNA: TGCGCCAGCAGCGCCTGGGACAGGGGGCGTACTGAAGCTTTCTTT
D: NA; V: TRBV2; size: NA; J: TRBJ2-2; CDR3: CASSEWGQTPGELFF; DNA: TGTGCCAGCAGTGAATGGGGCCAAACTCCCGGGGAGCTGTTTTTT
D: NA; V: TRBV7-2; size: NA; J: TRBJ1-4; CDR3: CASSSGGGYEKLFF; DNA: TGTGCCAGCAGCTCGGGAGGGGGGTATGAAAAACTGTTTTTT
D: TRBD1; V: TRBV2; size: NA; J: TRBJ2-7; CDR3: CASADRVRRHEQYF; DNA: TGTGCCAGCGCGGACAGGGTTCGGCGGCACGAGCAGTACTTC
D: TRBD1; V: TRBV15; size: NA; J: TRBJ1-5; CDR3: CATSGIQGARRQPQHF; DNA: TGTGCCACCAGCGGTATACAGGGGGCGCGGAGGCAGCCCCAGCATTTT
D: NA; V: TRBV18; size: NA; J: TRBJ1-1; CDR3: CASSPSLAGGPTEAFF; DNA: TGTGCCAGCTCACCATCCTTAGCAGGAGGTCCCACTGAAGCTTTCTTT
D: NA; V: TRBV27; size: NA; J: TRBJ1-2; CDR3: CASSYRGSYTF; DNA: TGTGCCAGCAGTTATAGGGGAAGCTACACCTTC
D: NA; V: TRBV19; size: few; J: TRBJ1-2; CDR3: CASSIDTRFGYTF; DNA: TGTGCCAGTAGTATAGATACTAGGTTTGGCTACACCTTC
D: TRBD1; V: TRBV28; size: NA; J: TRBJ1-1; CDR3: CASRPDRVTEAFF; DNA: TGTGCCAGCAGGCCCGACAGGGTCACTGAAGCTTTCTTT
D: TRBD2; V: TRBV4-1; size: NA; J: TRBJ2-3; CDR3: CASSPGTSGPTDTQYF; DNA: TGCGCCAGCAGCCCCGGGACTAGCGGGCCCACAGATACGCAGTATTTT
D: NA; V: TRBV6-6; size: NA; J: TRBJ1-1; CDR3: CASSYSTSGSTEAFF; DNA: TGTGCCAGCAGTTACTCGACCTCTGGGAGCACTGAAGCTTTCTTT